A single sample is the source of the 14 T cell receptor beta chains below, sequenced in a study of T cells expressing NK-cell markers. Reanalyzing the 5' RACE reads, TCRdb keeps one entry per CDR3 protein, without DNA. This table lists about 460,000 distinct CDR3 sequences. The material sequenced was blood T cells: a sorted CD56 or NKG2C T cell subset, CD4+ or CD8+ T cells, or bulk PBMC T cells (not recorded which). The receptor source for this set is a woman aged 45-60 years in good health.

This chain connects TRBV27 to TRBJ1-3. The length of the CDR3 is 13 residues. The germline V gene encodes CDR1 MNHEY and CDR2 SMNVEV (reference sequence). CDR3 residues: CASGYSSGNTIYF.

The CDR3: CASSDITGKAHEQYF. The V gene is TRBV2, the J gene TRBJ2-7. The CDR3 runs to 15 residues. The germline V gene encodes CDR1 SNHLY and CDR2 FYNNEI.

The chain combines TRBV5-1 with TRBJ2-4; TCRdb gives TRBD1 as the D gene, but with no DNA this cannot be confirmed. The germline gives CDR1 SGHRS, CDR2 YFSETQ. The length of the CDR3 is 15 residues. The CDR3 loop is CASSLRTGEGNIQYF.

The chain employs TRBV7-8 and TRBJ2-3; the TCRdb D gene call, TRBD1, has no DNA to confirm it. The CDR3 consists of 13 residues. CDR1 is SGHVS, CDR2 FQNEAQ, per germline. This CDR3 is CASSLVAGRTQYF.

The chain uses TRBV7-2 and TRBJ1-1. Germline loops: CDR1 SGHTA, CDR2 FQGNSA. CDR3 size: 13 residues. The CDR3 loop is CASSPYMDTEAFF.

This chain joins TRBV6-2 or TRBV6-3 and TRBJ1-5. Germline V gives CDR1 MNHEY, CDR2 SVGEGT. The CDR3 extends over 15 amino acids. This CDR3 is CASRAAAHSNQPQHF.

The chain joins TRBV30 to TRBJ2-1. Germline lookup yields CDR1 GTSNPN and CDR2 SVGIG (reference sequence). The CDR3 is 11 amino acids. This CDR3 reads CASQTLHEQFF.

This chain connects TRBV3-1 to TRBJ2-1. The CDR3 is 14 residues long. Germline V gene lookup returns CDR1 LGHDT and CDR2 YNNKEL (reference sequence). The CDR3 region is CASSLPNTGNEQFF.

The gene calls are TRBV3-1 and TRBJ2-1; the TRBD1 assignment by TCRdb is unverifiable without DNA. The CDR3 sequence is 14 residues long. Germline loops: CDR1 LGHDT, CDR2 YNNKEL (reference sequence). The CDR3 sequence: CASEDRGQINEQFF.

The chain recombines TRBV6-5 with TRBJ1-4; the TRBD1 assignment by TCRdb is unverifiable without DNA. The germline CDR1 and CDR2 sequences are MNHEY and SVGAGI. The CDR3 loop spans 16 amino acids. CDR3 loop: CASSSLTGTANEKLFF.

The rearrangement joins TRBV9 to TRBJ1-1. This CDR3 comprises 15 residues. The germline CDR1 and CDR2 sequences are SGDLS and YYNGEE. CDR3 region: CASSVGRLTNTEAFF.

This chain's CDR3 is CASSLAGLASQETQYF. This rearrangement joins TRBV12-3 or TRBV12-4 to TRBJ2-5; as DNA is missing, the TRBD2 call by TCRdb cannot be tested. The CDR3 spans 16 residues.

The chain links TRBV20-1 to TRBJ2-2; absent DNA, TCRdb's TRBD2 call cannot be checked. Germline V gene sequence: CDR1 DFQATT, CDR2 SNEGSKA (reference sequence). The CDR3 length is 14 residues. The CDR3 sequence is CSASRLAGTGELFF.

This chain uses TRBV3-1 with TRBJ2-1; TCRdb gives TRBD2 as the D gene, but with no DNA this cannot be confirmed. Germline loops: CDR1 LGHDT, CDR2 YNNKEL (reference sequence). The CDR3 is 14 residues long. The CDR3 sequence: CASSQGLAIGEQFF.